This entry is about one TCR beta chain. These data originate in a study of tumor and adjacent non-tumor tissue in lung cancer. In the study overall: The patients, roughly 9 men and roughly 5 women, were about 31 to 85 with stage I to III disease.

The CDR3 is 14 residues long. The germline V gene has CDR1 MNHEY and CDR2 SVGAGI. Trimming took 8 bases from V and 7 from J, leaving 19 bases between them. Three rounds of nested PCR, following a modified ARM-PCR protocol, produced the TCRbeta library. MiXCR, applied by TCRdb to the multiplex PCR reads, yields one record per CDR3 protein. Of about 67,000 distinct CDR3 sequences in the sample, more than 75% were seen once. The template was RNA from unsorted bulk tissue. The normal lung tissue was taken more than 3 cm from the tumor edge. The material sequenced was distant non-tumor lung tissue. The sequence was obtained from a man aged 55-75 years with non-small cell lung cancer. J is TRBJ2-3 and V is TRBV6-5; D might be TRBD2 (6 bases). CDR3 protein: CASGFKLAGYTQYF. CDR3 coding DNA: TGTGCCAGCGGGTTCAAACTAGCAGGCTATACGCAGTATTTT.